This TCR beta chain was profiled in a study of cytomegalovirus exposure and HLA in healthy donors. Notes on the study in general: It was approximately 170 TCR beta chains that were listed as cytomegalovirus-associated. Excluded: some indistinguishable V segments such as TRBV6-2 and TRBV6-3. It was reported that TCR beta sequences correctly inferred the HLA-A and HLA-B alleles for most subjects.

In nominal health when sampled, donors likely had unrecorded immune exposures nonetheless. The PCR contained 60 Vbeta and 13 Jbeta primers. TCRdb keeps only in-frame clones here, not all; method: immunoSEQ multiplex PCR. The sample lists some 84,000 clones, around 78% occurring once. Looked up from germline, CDR1 is MNHEY and CDR2 is SVGAGI. The CDR3 consists of 15 residues. Unmatched junction bases numbered 4, after V lost 4 bases and J lost 6 bases. As to this clone: Its target is not known.

The source is a male donor in good health and CMV-seropositive. The gene calls are TRBV6-5 and TRBJ2-3, with 13 bases identical to TRBD2. Sample: PBMCs. CDR3 in DNA: TGTGCCAGCAGTTTGACTAGCGGGAGGATGGATACGCAGTATTTT. Protein product: CASSLTSGRMDTQYF.